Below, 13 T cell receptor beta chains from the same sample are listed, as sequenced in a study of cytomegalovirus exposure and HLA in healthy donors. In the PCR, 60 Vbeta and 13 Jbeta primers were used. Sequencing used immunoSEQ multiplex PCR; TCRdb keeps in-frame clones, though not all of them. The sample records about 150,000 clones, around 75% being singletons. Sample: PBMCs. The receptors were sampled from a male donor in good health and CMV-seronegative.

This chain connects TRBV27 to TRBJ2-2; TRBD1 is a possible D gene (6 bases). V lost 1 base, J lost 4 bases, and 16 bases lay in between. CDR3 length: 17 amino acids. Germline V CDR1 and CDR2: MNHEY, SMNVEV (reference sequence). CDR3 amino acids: CASSLLGATGSTGELFF. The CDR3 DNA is TGTGCCAGCAGTTTATTGGGGGCTACAGGGTCCACCGGGGAGCTGTTTTTT.

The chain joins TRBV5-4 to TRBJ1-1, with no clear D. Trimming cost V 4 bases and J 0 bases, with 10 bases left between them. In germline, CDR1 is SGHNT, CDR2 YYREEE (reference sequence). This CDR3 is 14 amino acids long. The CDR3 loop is CASSTLDLNTEAFF. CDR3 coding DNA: TGTGCCAGCAGCACCTTGGACTTGAACACTGAAGCTTTCTTT.

This CDR3 is CASSLTGQGASGYTF. The CDR3 DNA reads as TGTGCCAGCAGCTTAACCGGACAGGGGGCCAGTGGCTACACCTTC. The V and J genes are TRBV7-9 and TRBJ1-2; 11 nucleotides align to TRBD1. This CDR3 spans 15 amino acids. V gave up 2 bases and J gave up 7 bases; unmatched junction bases: 6. Germline V gives CDR1 SEHNR, CDR2 FQNEAQ (reference sequence).

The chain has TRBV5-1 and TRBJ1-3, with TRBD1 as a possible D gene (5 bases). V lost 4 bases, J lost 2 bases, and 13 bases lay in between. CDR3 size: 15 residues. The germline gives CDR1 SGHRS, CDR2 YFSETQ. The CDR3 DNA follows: TGCGCCAGCAGCCCGGACCTGGGGCCTGGAAACACCATATATTTT. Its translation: CASSPDLGPGNTIYF.

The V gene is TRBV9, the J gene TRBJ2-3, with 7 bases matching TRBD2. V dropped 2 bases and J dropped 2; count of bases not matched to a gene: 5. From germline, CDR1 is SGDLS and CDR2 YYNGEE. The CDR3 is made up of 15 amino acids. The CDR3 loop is CASSVGLGDTDTQYF. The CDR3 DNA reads TGTGCCAGCAGCGTTGGACTAGGGGACACAGATACGCAGTATTTT.

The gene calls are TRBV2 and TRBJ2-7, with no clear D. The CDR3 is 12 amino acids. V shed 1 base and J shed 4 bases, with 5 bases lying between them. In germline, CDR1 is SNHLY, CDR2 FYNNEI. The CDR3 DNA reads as TGTGCCAGCAGTGAAGGTGCGTACGAGCAGTACTTC. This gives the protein CASSEGAYEQYF.

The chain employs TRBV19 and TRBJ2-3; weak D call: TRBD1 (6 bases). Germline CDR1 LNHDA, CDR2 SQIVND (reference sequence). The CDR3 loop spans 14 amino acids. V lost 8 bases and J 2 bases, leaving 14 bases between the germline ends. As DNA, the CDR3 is TGTGCCAGTTCCATACAGGGAACCACAGATACGCAGTATTTT. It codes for CASSIQGTTDTQYF.

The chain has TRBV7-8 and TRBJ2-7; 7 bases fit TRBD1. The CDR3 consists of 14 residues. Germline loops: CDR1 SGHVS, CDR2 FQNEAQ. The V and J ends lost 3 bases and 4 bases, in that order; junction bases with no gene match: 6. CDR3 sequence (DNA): TGTGCCAGCAGCTTTCCGGGACAGACTTACGAGCAGTACTTC. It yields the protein CASSFPGQTYEQYF.

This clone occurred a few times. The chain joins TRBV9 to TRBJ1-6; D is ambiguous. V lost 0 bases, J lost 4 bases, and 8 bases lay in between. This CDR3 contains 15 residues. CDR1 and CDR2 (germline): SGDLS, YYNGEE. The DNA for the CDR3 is TGTGCCAGCAGCGTAGCAGGAAATTATAATTCACCCCTCCACTTT. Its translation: CASSVAGNYNSPLHF.

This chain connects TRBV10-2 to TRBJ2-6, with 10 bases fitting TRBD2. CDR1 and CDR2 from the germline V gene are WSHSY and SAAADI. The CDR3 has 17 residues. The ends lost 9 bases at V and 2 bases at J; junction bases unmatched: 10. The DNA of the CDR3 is TGCGCCAGTGTACGAGGACTAGCGGAAGCTGGGGCCAACGTCCTGACTTTC. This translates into CASVRGLAEAGANVLTF.

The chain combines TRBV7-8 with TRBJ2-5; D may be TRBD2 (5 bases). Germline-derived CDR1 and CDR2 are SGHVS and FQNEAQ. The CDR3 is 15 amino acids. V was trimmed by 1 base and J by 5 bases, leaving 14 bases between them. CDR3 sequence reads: CASSLDGLLRETQYF. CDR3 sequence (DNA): TGTGCCAGCAGCTTAGATGGACTCCTGCGGGAGACCCAGTACTTC.

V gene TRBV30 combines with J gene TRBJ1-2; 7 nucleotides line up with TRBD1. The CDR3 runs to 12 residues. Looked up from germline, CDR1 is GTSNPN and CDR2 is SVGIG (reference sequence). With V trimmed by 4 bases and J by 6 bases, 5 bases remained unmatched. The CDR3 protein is CAWTPGGHGYTF. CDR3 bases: TGTGCCTGGACCCCAGGGGGTCATGGCTACACCTTC.

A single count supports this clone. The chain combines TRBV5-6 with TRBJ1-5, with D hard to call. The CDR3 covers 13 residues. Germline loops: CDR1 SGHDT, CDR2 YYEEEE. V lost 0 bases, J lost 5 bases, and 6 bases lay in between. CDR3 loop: CASSLGGYQPQHF. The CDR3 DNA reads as TGTGCCAGCAGCTTGGGAGGGTATCAGCCCCAGCATTTT. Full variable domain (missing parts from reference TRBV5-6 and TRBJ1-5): DAGVTQSPTHLIKTRGQQVTLRCSPKSGHDTVSWYQQALGQGPQFIFQYYEEEERQRGNFPDRFSGHQFPNYSSELNVNALLLGDSALYLCASSLGGYQPQHFGDGTRLSIL.